This TCR beta chain originates from a study of tumor T cells in aggressive B-cell lymphoma. Here immunoSEQ multiplex PCR was the method, and the copy in TCRdb shows in-frame clones only, minus some. The table has roughly 8,100 clones, under 85% seen once; the top ten hold approximately 5.4%. The CDR3 totals 16 residues. Losses at the gene ends were 2 bases for V and 3 bases for J; bases not matched to a gene: 4. Germline V gene lookup returns CDR1 SGHRS and CDR2 YFSETQ. The sequence derives from an adult with diffuse large B cell lymphoma. The chain has TRBV5-1 and TRBJ2-3, with 12 bases matching TRBD2. Material: tumor tissue. DNA for the CDR3: TGCGCCAGCAGCTTCGAAGGACTAGCGGGAACAGATACGCAGTATTTT. This translates into CASSFEGLAGTDTQYF.